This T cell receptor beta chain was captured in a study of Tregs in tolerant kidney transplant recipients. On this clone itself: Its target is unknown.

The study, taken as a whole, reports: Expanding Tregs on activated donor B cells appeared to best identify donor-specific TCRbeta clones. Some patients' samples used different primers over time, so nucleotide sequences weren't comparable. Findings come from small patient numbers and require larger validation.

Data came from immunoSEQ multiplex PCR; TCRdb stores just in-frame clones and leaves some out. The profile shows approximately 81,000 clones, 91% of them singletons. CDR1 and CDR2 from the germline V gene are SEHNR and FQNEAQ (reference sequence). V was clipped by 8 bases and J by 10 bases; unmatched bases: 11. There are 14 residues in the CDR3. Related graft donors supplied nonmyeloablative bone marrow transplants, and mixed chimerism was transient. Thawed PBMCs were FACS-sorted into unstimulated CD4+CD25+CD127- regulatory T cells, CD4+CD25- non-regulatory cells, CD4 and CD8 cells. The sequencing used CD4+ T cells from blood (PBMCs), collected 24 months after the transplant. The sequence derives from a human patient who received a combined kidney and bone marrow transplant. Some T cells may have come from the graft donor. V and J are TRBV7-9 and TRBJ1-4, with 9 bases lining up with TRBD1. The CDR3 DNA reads TGTGCCAGCCAGGGCACAGGGGGCGTCGGAAAACTGTTTTTT. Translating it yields CASQGTGGVGKLFF.